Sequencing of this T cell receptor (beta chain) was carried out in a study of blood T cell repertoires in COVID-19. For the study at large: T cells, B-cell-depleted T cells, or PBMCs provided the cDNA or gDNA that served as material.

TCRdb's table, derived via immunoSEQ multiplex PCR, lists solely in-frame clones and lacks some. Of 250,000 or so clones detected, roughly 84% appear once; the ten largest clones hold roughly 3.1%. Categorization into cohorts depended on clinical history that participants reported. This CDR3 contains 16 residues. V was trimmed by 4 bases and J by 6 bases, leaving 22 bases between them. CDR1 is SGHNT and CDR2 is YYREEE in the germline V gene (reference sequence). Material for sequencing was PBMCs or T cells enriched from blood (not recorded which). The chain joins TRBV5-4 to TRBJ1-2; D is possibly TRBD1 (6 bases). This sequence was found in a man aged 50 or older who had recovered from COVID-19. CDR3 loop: CASSRDTNPFGDGYTF. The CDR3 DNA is TGTGCCAGCAGCCGGGACACCAACCCCTTCGGGGATGGCTACACCTTC.